Each of the 2 T cell receptor beta chains below was sequenced from the same sample in a study of blood T cell repertoires in COVID-19. The protocol was immunoSEQ multiplex PCR, while the TCRdb copy is restricted to in-frame clones and leaves out a portion. The sample records roughly 120,000 clones, 85% being singletons. Material for sequencing was peripheral blood. Receptors originate from a man aged 35-49 years with acute or convalescent COVID-19.

V usage is TRBV28 and J usage is TRBJ2-2, with 12 bases matching TRBD2. Germline V gene data show CDR1 as MDHEN and CDR2 as SYDVKM. Germline trimming cut 8 bases from V and 3 bases from J; bases unmatched to any gene: 7. This CDR3 spans 16 amino acids. The CDR3 coding sequence is TGTGCCAGCGGGACGGGACTAGCGGGTCACACCGGGGAGCTGTTTTTT. As protein: CASGTGLAGHTGELFF.

The chain recombines TRBV7-9 with TRBJ2-7, with TRBD2 matching 8 bases. Per germline, CDR1 SEHNR and CDR2 FQNEAQ (reference sequence). V gave up 0 bases and J gave up 5 bases; unmatched junction bases: 6. CDR3 length: 15 residues. CDR3 sequence reads: CASSLAMGGRNEQYF. The DNA of the CDR3 is TGTGCCAGCAGCTTAGCAATGGGCGGGAGGAACGAGCAGTACTTC.